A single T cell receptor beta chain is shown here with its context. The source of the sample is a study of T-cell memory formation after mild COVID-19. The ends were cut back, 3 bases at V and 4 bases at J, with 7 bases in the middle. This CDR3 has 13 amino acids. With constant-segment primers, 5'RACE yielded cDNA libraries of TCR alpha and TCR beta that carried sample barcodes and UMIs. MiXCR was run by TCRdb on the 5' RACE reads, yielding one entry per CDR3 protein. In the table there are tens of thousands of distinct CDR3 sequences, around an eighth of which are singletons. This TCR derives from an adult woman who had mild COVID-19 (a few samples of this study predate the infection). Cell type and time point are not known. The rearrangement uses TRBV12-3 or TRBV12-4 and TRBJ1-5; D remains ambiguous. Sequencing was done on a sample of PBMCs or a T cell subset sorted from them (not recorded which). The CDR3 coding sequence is TGTGCCAGCAGTTTTACGGAAAATCAGCCCCAGCATTTT. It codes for CASSFTENQPQHF.